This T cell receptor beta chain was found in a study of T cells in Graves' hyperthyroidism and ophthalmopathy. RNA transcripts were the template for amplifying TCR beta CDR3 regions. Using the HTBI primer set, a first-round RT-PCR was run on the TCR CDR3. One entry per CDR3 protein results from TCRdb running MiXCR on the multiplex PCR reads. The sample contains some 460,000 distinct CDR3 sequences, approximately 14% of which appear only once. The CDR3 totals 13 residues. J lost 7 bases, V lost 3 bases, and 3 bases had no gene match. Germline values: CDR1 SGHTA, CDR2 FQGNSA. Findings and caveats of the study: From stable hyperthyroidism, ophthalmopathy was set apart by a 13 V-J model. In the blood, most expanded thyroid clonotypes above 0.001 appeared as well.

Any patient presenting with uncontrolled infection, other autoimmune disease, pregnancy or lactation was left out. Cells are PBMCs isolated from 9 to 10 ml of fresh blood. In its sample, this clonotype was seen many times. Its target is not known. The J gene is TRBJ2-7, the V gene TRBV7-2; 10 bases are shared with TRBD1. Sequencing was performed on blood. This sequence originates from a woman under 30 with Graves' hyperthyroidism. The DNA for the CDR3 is TGTGCCAGCAGCTTCGGGACAGGGGATGAGCAGTACTTC. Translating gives CASSFGTGDEQYF.